This passage covers 17 T cell receptor beta chains from one sample sequenced in a study of memory CD4+ T cells and cytomegalovirus serostatus. The sort gate was single viable CD3+CD4+CD8-CD45RO+ cells for memory CD4+ T cells. The protocol was immunoSEQ multiplex PCR, while the TCRdb copy is restricted to in-frame clones and leaves out a portion. The table includes around 54,000 clones, 75% to 85% detected once. Sequencing was done on a sample of memory CD4+ T cells from blood. The receptors were gathered from an adult in good health and CMV-seronegative.

The chain recombines TRBV19 with TRBJ2-3; tentatively, D is TRBD2 (5 bases). V shed 5 bases and J shed 2 bases, with 20 bases lying between them. CDR3 size: 17 residues. Germline CDR1 reads LNHDA; CDR2 reads SQIVND (reference sequence). The CDR3 DNA reads as TGTGCCAGTAGTCCCCGAGCCTTCACTAGAGACACAGATACGCAGTATTTT. It codes for CASSPRAFTRDTDTQYF. The variable domain in full, with the rest retrieved from reference TRBV19 and TRBJ2-3, is DGGITQSPKYLFRKEGQNVTLSCEQNLNHDAMYWYRQDPGQGLRLIYYSQIVNDFQKGDIAEGYSVSREKKESFPLTVTSAQKNPTAFYLCASSPRAFTRDTDTQYFGPGTRLTVL.

V usage is TRBV6-4 and J usage is TRBJ1-5; 7 positions agree with TRBD1. Per the germline V gene, CDR1 is MRHNA and CDR2 is SNTAGT. CDR3 size: 13 residues. Germline trimming cut 8 bases from V and 3 bases from J; bases unmatched to any gene: 4. CDR3 in amino acids: CASSRGSNQPQHF. The DNA of the CDR3 is TGTGCCAGCTCCAGGGGGTCCAATCAGCCCCAGCATTTT.

The CDR3 coding sequence is TGTGCCAGCAGCGTCCCCGGGACTCGGAACACCGGGGAGCTGTTTTTT. Translated, it gives CASSVPGTRNTGELFF. The chain uses TRBV2 and TRBJ2-2, with a tentative D call TRBD2 (6 bases). V gave up 6 bases and J gave up 1 base, with 15 bases separating them. The germline V gene encodes CDR1 SNHLY and CDR2 FYNNEI. This CDR3 has 16 amino acids.

This chain uses TRBV12-2 with TRBJ1-4; no DNA check was done on the table's D call, TRBD1. TRBV12-2 is a listed pseudogene. CDR3 length equals 16 residues. The CDR3 DNA reads TGTGCAAGTCGCTTAGTTTTCAGGAACAGCAATGAAAAACTGTTTTTT. It translates to CASRLVFRNSNEKLFF.

V is TRBV18 and J is TRBJ2-1; TRBD1 matches at 8 bases. Germline-derived CDR1 and CDR2 are KGHSH and LQKENI. The CDR3 is 15 amino acids. Trimming removed 5 bases from V and 5 bases from J; junction bases left unmatched: 8. The CDR3 is CASSRDPGQDNEQFF. The CDR3 DNA reads TGTGCCAGCTCAAGGGACCCGGGACAGGACAATGAGCAGTTCTTC.

The V gene is TRBV11-2, the J gene TRBJ2-7; D not resolved. V lost 1 base and J 3 bases, leaving 10 bases between the germline ends. This CDR3 contains 14 residues. Looked up from germline, CDR1 is SGHAT and CDR2 is FQNNGV. CDR3 DNA sequence: TGTGCCAGCAGCTTAGGGGAACATAGCTACGAGCAGTACTTC. This sequence encodes CASSLGEHSYEQYF.

The chain recombines TRBV5-6 with TRBJ2-7; 13 positions agree with TRBD2. From germline, CDR1 is SGHDT and CDR2 YYEEEE. The CDR3 runs to 16 residues. V lost 4 bases to trimming and J lost 2 bases; unmatched junction nucleotides: 6. The CDR3 bases are TGTGCCAGCAGCCGGTACACTAGCGGGAGGGCCTACGAGCAGTACTTC. Translation gives CASSRYTSGRAYEQYF.

The J gene is TRBJ2-7, the V gene TRBV28, with 8 bases identical to TRBD2. The CDR3 is made up of 16 amino acids. CDR1 is MDHEN and CDR2 is SYDVKM in the germline V gene. V dropped 5 bases and J dropped 5; count of bases not matched to a gene: 14. The CDR3 nucleotides are TGTGCCAGCAGTCCACCCATCCTCGGGGGGGGACACGAGCAGTACTTC. Protein: CASSPPILGGGHEQYF. Full variable domain (missing parts from reference TRBV28 and TRBJ2-7): DVKVTQSSRYLVKRTGEKVFLECVQDMDHENMFWYRQDPGLGLRLIYFSYDVKMKEKGDIPEGYSVSREKKERFSLILESASTNQTSMYLCASSPPILGGGHEQYFGPGTRLTVT.

The chain combines TRBV6-5 with TRBJ1-1, with TRBD1 matching 7 bases. The CDR3 is made up of 13 amino acids. Germline lookup yields CDR1 MNHEY and CDR2 SVGAGI. The junction had 6 bases not matched to a gene; V was cut back by 2 bases and J by 9 bases. The CDR3, as DNA: TGTGCCAGCAGTTACCCCGACAGGGCAAAAGCTTTCTTT. Protein product: CASSYPDRAKAFF.

The chain couples TRBV30 to TRBJ2-4, with a tentative D call TRBD1 (6 bases). The CDR3 extends over 14 amino acids. Looked up from germline, CDR1 is GTSNPN and CDR2 is SVGIG (reference sequence). The germline V and J ends were trimmed by 5 bases and 0 bases, with 11 bases remaining between them. For the CDR3, the DNA is TGTGCCTGGCAACAGGGTCTAGCCAAAAACATTCAGTACTTC. Translating gives CAWQQGLAKNIQYF.

This clone was detected a few times. This sequence joins TRBV19 and TRBJ1-2, with D possibly matching TRBD1 (6 bases). This CDR3 has 13 residues. Between the trimmed V and J ends, which lost 8 bases and 6 bases, there was a span of 16 bases. Germline V gene data show CDR1 as LNHDA and CDR2 as SQIVND (reference sequence). CDR3 sequence (DNA): TGTGCCAGTCATCCGGCAGGGGCTCATGGCTACACCTTC. It is translated as CASHPAGAHGYTF.

This clone was detected only once. This chain links TRBV19 with TRBJ2-2; TRBD1 might be the D (6 bases). V was trimmed by 2 bases and J by 7 bases, leaving 11 bases between them. Germline V CDR1 and CDR2: LNHDA, SQIVND (reference sequence). The CDR3 runs to 14 residues. The CDR3 DNA sequence: TGTGCCAGTAGTATAAGAACAGGGAGCGGGGAGCTGTTTTTT. This gives the protein CASSIRTGSGELFF.

This chain joins TRBV6-5 and TRBJ1-6, with D perhaps matching TRBD1 (5 bases). The CDR3 has 15 residues. Germline values: CDR1 MNHEY, CDR2 SVGAGI. V was cut by 2 bases and J by 5 bases, with 10 bases left in between. The CDR3: CASSYGNRNNSPLHF. For the CDR3, the DNA is TGTGCCAGCAGTTACGGGAACAGGAATAATTCACCCCTCCACTTT.

The chain joins TRBV19 to TRBJ2-3; 11 nucleotides match TRBD2. The CDR3 runs 17 residues. Germline CDR1 reads LNHDA; CDR2 reads SQIVND (reference sequence). J gave up 3 bases and V 4 bases, and 9 bases lay outside the gene matches. The CDR3 spells CASSRSLTSGMTDTQYF. The CDR3 DNA is TGTGCCAGTAGTAGATCCCTGACTAGCGGGATGACAGATACGCAGTATTTT.

The V and J genes are TRBV28 and TRBJ1-2; 8 bases line up with TRBD1. This CDR3 comprises 13 residues. CDR1 and CDR2 from the germline V gene are MDHEN and SYDVKM. Trimming removed 6 bases from V and 5 bases from J; junction bases left unmatched: 5. The chain's CDR3 is CASRAGGWYGYTF. The CDR3 DNA follows: TGTGCCAGCAGAGCAGGGGGCTGGTATGGCTACACCTTC.

The chain couples TRBV5-4 to TRBJ2-5; 13 nucleotides agree with TRBD2. The CDR3 has 16 residues. The germline gives CDR1 SGHNT, CDR2 YYREEE (reference sequence). Trimming at V came to 4 bases and at J to 4 bases, leaving 7 bases not matched to a gene. CDR3 loop: CASSKRLAGGVETQYF. Here the CDR3 DNA reads TGTGCCAGCAGCAAGAGACTAGCGGGAGGAGTAGAGACCCAGTACTTC.

DNA for the CDR3: TGTGCCAGTAGTGGTTCGACAGGGGGCATCGAGCAGTACTTC. Amino acids: CASSGSTGGIEQYF. The chain recombines TRBV19 with TRBJ2-7; TRBD1 matches at 10 bases. The CDR3 is 14 residues long. Per the germline V gene, CDR1 is LNHDA and CDR2 is SQIVND (reference sequence). Unmatched junction bases numbered 7, after V lost 5 bases and J lost 6 bases.